This entry describes one T cell receptor (beta chain). Its antigen remains unknown. The source of the sample is a study of cytomegalovirus exposure and HLA in healthy donors. Study results and caveats: Upon later analysis, HLA-associated TCR beta chains proved more clonally expanded than other, equally common chains. A later analysis found common viral pathogens apparently linked to several of the most significant clusters.

The CDR3 is made up of 17 amino acids. V was trimmed by 5 bases and J by 1 base, leaving 20 bases between them. The germline V gene has CDR1 SGHVS and CDR2 FQNEAQ. With 60 Vbeta and 13 Jbeta primers, the PCR was carried out. Assay used: immunoSEQ multiplex PCR; TCRdb lists only in-frame clones, some missing. The repertoire consists of over 200,000 clones, with 82% occurring once and the leading ten covering 5% to 6.5%. Healthy people donating bone marrow made up the donors. Donors likely had unrecorded immune exposures despite being nominally healthy when sampled. V is TRBV7-8 and J is TRBJ1-2, with D possibly matching TRBD1 (6 bases). The sequence was obtained from a woman aged 40 to 50 in good health and CMV-seropositive. Specimen: PBMCs. The CDR3 is CASSQRGQSLNNYGYTF. CDR3 DNA sequence: TGTGCCAGCAGCCAACGTGGACAGTCCTTGAATAACTATGGCTACACCTTC.